Shown below are 16 T cell receptor beta chains from a single sample sequenced in a study of blood T cell repertoires in COVID-19 (TCRdb year 2020). Libraries were prepared through the immunoSEQ multiplex PCR assay. What TCRdb holds here is the immuneACCESS table cut down to in-frame rearrangements. Part of the clones is not present; checked against another copy, under half of the missing clones reflect an unresolved V gene, and the others are unexplained. The sample records hundreds of thousands of clones, 83% of which are singletons. Together, the top ten hold roughly 1.3% of the sample. The sample consisted of peripheral blood. All receptors come from a woman aged 30 to 39 with COVID-19, enrolled during active disease.

The J gene is TRBJ1-1, the V gene TRBV5-6; D not certain. CDR1 SGHDT and CDR2 YYEEEE come from the germline V gene. The V gene lost 0 bases and the J gene lost 1 base, with 10 bases spanning the gap. The CDR3 totals 15 residues. The DNA for the CDR3 is TGTGCCAGCAGCTTGGCTCAACGGAGGAACACTGAAGCTTTCTTT. Translating it yields CASSLAQRRNTEAFF.

V and J are TRBV6-2 or TRBV6-3 and TRBJ1-2; 7 positions agree with TRBD1. Germline CDR1 and CDR2: MNHEY and SVGEGT. The CDR3 is made up of 13 amino acids. J gave up 3 bases and V 5 bases, and 3 bases lay outside the gene matches. CDR3 residues: CASSGDRDYGYTF. The CDR3, as DNA: TGTGCCAGCAGTGGGGACAGAGACTATGGCTACACCTTC.

V and J are TRBV5-1 and TRBJ1-1; 7 nucleotides line up with TRBD1. Germline CDR1 reads SGHRS; CDR2 reads YFSETQ. The trim removed 1 base at V and 1 base at J, leaving 4 bases unmatched. The length of the CDR3 is 15 residues. The CDR3 DNA reads as TGCGCCAGCAGCTTGTACGGGACAGAGAACACTGAAGCTTTCTTT. Amino acids: CASSLYGTENTEAFF.

The chain joins TRBV11-2 to TRBJ1-2; no reliable D call. Trimming cost V 1 base and J 4 bases, with 4 bases left between them. This CDR3 has 12 amino acids. Germline V gene data show CDR1 as SGHAT and CDR2 as FQNNGV. The DNA for the CDR3 is TGTGCCAGCAGCTTAGGGAGCTATGGCTACACCTTC. Its translation: CASSLGSYGYTF. Looking up the rest from reference TRBV11-2 and TRBJ1-2 gives the full variable domain: EAGVAQSPRYKIIEKRQSVAFWCNPISGHATLYWYQQILGQGPKLLIQFQNNGVVDDSQLPKDRFSAERLKGVDSTLKIQPAKLEDSAVYLCASSLGSYGYTFGSGTRLTVV.

This clone was seen a handful of times. The chain recombines TRBV2 with TRBJ2-5; 14 nucleotides match TRBD2. The CDR3 length is 16 residues. V shed 8 bases and J 5 bases; nucleotides not matched to a gene: 10. The germline V gene encodes CDR1 SNHLY and CDR2 FYNNEI. CDR3: CASRETSGRAWETQYF. The CDR3 nucleotides read TGTGCCAGCCGGGAGACTAGCGGGAGGGCCTGGGAGACCCAGTACTTC.

The CDR3 sequence is CASSFGLAGGGDTQYF. The CDR3 DNA follows: TGTGCCAGCAGCTTCGGACTAGCGGGGGGTGGAGATACGCAGTATTTT. The chain carries TRBV9 and TRBJ2-3, with 14 bases identical to TRBD2. V lost 4 bases, J lost 5 bases, and 6 bases stayed unmatched. Germline CDR1 SGDLS, CDR2 YYNGEE. The CDR3 consists of 16 residues.

This chain links TRBV4-3 with TRBJ2-5, with D perhaps matching TRBD1 (7 bases). The CDR3 consists of 16 residues. Between the trimmed V and J ends, which lost 4 bases and 5 bases, there was a span of 20 bases. Germline V gene lookup returns CDR1 LGHNA and CDR2 YSLEER. For the CDR3, the DNA is TGCGCCAGCAGCCTCGGAGGAGGGGGCTCTGGGGAGACCCAGTACTTC. Residues: CASSLGGGGSGETQYF.

This clone has only a few counts. Germline and junction disagree at one end, which may indicate a read error. The rearrangement joins TRBV13 to TRBJ1-2, with TRBD1 matching over 7 bases. The CDR3 has 15 amino acids. Germline values: CDR1 PRHDT, CDR2 FYEKMQ (reference sequence). The CDR3 sequence: CASSSVSTGNFGYTF. As DNA, the CDR3 is TGTGCCAGCAGCTCCGTCTCGACAGGGAACTTTGGCTACACCTTC.

This clone showed up just once. The chain is built from TRBV19 and TRBJ2-5; 13 bases fit TRBD2. The CDR3 is 15 amino acids. CDR1 and CDR2 (germline): LNHDA, SQIVND (reference sequence). V lost 3 bases to trimming and J lost 5 bases; unmatched junction nucleotides: 3. The CDR3 sequence: CASSMGLAGTETQYF. CDR3 DNA: TGTGCCAGTAGTATGGGACTAGCGGGAACGGAGACCCAGTACTTC.

The V gene is TRBV5-8, the J gene TRBJ1-5; D gene unclear. Germline lookup yields CDR1 SGHTS and CDR2 YDEGEE. V lost 2 bases and J lost 1, with 10 bases in between. The CDR3 contains 15 residues. In DNA, the CDR3 is TGTGCCAGCAGCTTCACCGGGAACAGCAATCAGCCCCAGCATTTT. This sequence encodes CASSFTGNSNQPQHF.

This chain links TRBV5-1 with TRBJ1-6; the match to TRBD1 covers 9 bases. This CDR3 is built from 14 residues. Trimming at V came to 2 bases and at J to 9 bases, leaving 3 bases not matched to a gene. Per germline, CDR1 SGHRS and CDR2 YFSETQ. The chain's CDR3 is CASSFGDRVSPLHF. The DNA for the CDR3 is TGCGCCAGCAGCTTTGGGGACAGGGTTTCACCCCTCCACTTT.

The V and J genes are TRBV7-2 and TRBJ2-6, with a weak D call TRBD1 (6 bases). Germline V gene data show CDR1 as SGHTA and CDR2 as FQGNSA. The V gene lost 5 bases and the J gene lost 4 bases, with 15 bases spanning the gap. The CDR3 is 16 residues long. CDR3 amino acids: CASSQTPGVGANVLTF. In DNA, the CDR3 is TGTGCCAGCAGCCAAACGCCAGGGGTCGGGGCCAACGTCCTGACTTTC. Full variable domain (outside the CDR3, taken from reference TRBV7-2 and TRBJ2-6): GAGVSQSPSNKVTEKGKDVELRCDPISGHTALYWYRQSLGQGLEFLIYFQGNSAPDKSGLPSDRFSAERTGGSVSTLTIQRTQQEDSAVYLCASSQTPGVGANVLTFGAGSRLTVL.

This chain uses TRBV4-2 with TRBJ2-3, with 12 bases lining up with TRBD2. The CDR3 consists of 16 residues. Trimming at V came to 1 base and at J to 3 bases, leaving 2 bases not matched to a gene. The germline V gene has CDR1 LGHNA and CDR2 YNFKEQ. CDR3 DNA: TGTGCCAGCAGCCAAGTGACTAGCGGGAGAACAGATACGCAGTATTTT. Translation gives CASSQVTSGRTDTQYF.

This chain connects TRBV2 to TRBJ2-7; TRBD1 matches at 8 bases. The germline V gene encodes CDR1 SNHLY and CDR2 FYNNEI. The CDR3 spans 13 residues. V dropped 11 bases and J dropped 3; count of bases not matched to a gene: 9. The CDR3 sequence: CAHKDRANYEQYF. For the CDR3, the DNA is TGTGCCCACAAGGACAGGGCCAACTACGAGCAGTACTTC.

This chain uses TRBV24-1 with TRBJ1-2; D gene unclear. V dropped 0 bases and J dropped 5 bases, with 12 bases sitting between them. Germline CDR1 KGHDR, CDR2 SFDVKD. This CDR3 is 15 amino acids long. For the CDR3, the DNA is TGTGCCACCAGTGATTTGCGGACTGGATTATATGGCTACACCTTC. It encodes CATSDLRTGLYGYTF.

There are a few counts of this clone. This specimen includes other DNA sequences encoding the same CDR3. The chain employs TRBV13 and TRBJ2-7, with 10 bases aligning to TRBD2. CDR3 length: 15 residues. In germline, CDR1 is PRHDT, CDR2 FYEKMQ (reference sequence). Trimming cost V 0 bases and J 2 bases; bases outside gene matches: 1. CDR3 in amino acids: CASSLGLAGAYEQYF. In DNA, the CDR3 is TGTGCCAGCAGCTTAGGGCTAGCGGGAGCCTACGAGCAGTACTTC.